One sample yielded the 8 T cell receptor beta chains listed below, sequenced in a study of type 1 regulatory T cells. TCRdb re-called the reads through MiXCR, storing one row per CDR3 protein. The repertoire includes 60,000 to 75,000 distinct CDR3 sequences, about 20% of them detected once, and under 8.5% sits in the top ten. The study's findings and limits: Tr1 cells had a more restricted TCR repertoire than non-Tr1 cells.

These receptors have no identified antigens. The sequenced material came from cultured type 1 regulatory T (Tr1) cells, either the whole culture or a sorted fraction (not recorded which). The source of these receptors is a human donor in good health.

This clonotype was found a few times. This chain connects TRBV5-1 to TRBJ1-4; D call uncertain. The CDR3 totals 13 residues. Between the trimmed V and J ends, which lost 0 bases and 8 bases, there was a span of 8 bases. CDR1 is SGHRS and CDR2 is YFSETQ in the germline V gene. The CDR3, as DNA: TGCGCCAGCAGCTTGGGGAGGGAAGAAAAACTGTTTTTT. Protein product: CASSLGREEKLFF.

V gene TRBV5-5 combines with J gene TRBJ2-3; D is unclear. Trimming removed 0 bases from V and 0 bases from J, with 8 bases in between. The CDR3 spans 15 residues. Germline CDR1 SGHKS, CDR2 YYEKEE (reference sequence). The DNA of the CDR3 is TGTGCCAGCAGCTTGGTGGGGTGGAGCACAGATACGCAGTATTTT. Protein: CASSLVGWSTDTQYF.

In its sample, this clonotype was seen many times. The V and J genes are TRBV29-1 and TRBJ2-1; 8 bases are shared with TRBD2. Germline CDR1 is SQVTM and CDR2 is ANQGSEA. V lost 4 bases to trimming and J lost 9 bases; unmatched junction nucleotides: 8. The CDR3 sequence is 13 residues long. The CDR3 loop is CSVVIAGKIEQFF. The CDR3 DNA follows: TGCAGCGTTGTGATAGCGGGAAAAATTGAGCAGTTCTTC.

This clonotype came up a few times. This chain joins TRBV28 and TRBJ2-2; 8 bases map to TRBD1. Trimming removed 7 bases from V and 5 bases from J; junction bases left unmatched: 12. The CDR3 sequence is 16 residues long. Germline V gene lookup returns CDR1 MDHEN and CDR2 SYDVKM. The CDR3 is CASTNTRTGRTGELFF. The CDR3 DNA reads TGTGCCAGCACTAATACCAGGACAGGGAGGACCGGGGAGCTGTTTTTT.

CDR3 residues: CASTPGGSTAGELFF. CDR3 sequence (DNA): TGTGCCAGCACCCCAGGGGGTTCTACCGCCGGGGAGCTGTTTTTT. V usage is TRBV21-1 and J usage is TRBJ2-2; the table gives TRBD1 as D, unverified against the DNA. TRBV21-1 is deemed a pseudogene. This CDR3 has 15 amino acids.

The rearrangement uses TRBV11-3 and TRBJ2-1, with D hard to call. The CDR3 loop spans 14 amino acids. Trimming pared 0 bases from V and 8 bases from J, leaving 11 bases between. The V gene's germline CDR1 is SGHNT and CDR2 YENEEA. The CDR3 DNA follows: TGTGCCAGCAGCTTAGAAAATATTAACCATGAGCAGTTCTTC. It is translated as CASSLENINHEQFF.

The chain employs TRBV5-1 and TRBJ2-5, with D hard to call. CDR1 is SGHRS and CDR2 is YFSETQ in the germline V gene. The CDR3 extends over 11 amino acids. V dropped 5 bases and J dropped 2 bases, with 4 bases sitting between them. CDR3 coding DNA: TGCGCCAGCAGATTACAAGAGACCCAGTACTTC. This sequence encodes CASRLQETQYF.

This clonotype was seen more than once but under ten times. The chain has TRBV7-8 and TRBJ2-3, with 8 bases identical to TRBD2. Germline loops: CDR1 SGHVS, CDR2 FQNEAQ. V was clipped by 3 bases and J by 0 bases; unmatched bases: 2. The CDR3 loop spans 15 amino acids. DNA of the CDR3: TGTGCCAGCAGCTTTAGCGGGGCCAGCACAGATACGCAGTATTTT. It yields the protein CASSFSGASTDTQYF.